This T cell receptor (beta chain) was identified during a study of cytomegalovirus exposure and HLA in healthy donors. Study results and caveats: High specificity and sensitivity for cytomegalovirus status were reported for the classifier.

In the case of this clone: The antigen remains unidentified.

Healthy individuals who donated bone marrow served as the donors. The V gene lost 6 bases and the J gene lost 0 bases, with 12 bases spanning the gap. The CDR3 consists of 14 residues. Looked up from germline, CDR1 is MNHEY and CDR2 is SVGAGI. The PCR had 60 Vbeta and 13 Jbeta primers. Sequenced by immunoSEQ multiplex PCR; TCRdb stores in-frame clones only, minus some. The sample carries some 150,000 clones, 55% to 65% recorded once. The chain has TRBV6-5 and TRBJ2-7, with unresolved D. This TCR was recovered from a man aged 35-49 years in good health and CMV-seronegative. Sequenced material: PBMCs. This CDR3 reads CASRPTWSSYEQYF. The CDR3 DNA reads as TGTGCCAGCAGGCCTACTTGGAGCTCCTACGAGCAGTACTTC.